Listed here are 11 T cell receptor beta chains from one sample, sequenced in a study of blood T cell repertoires in COVID-19. Assay used: immunoSEQ multiplex PCR; TCRdb lists only in-frame clones, some missing. The table includes 100,000 to 150,000 clones, more than 70% detected once. Source material: peripheral blood. All receptors come from a woman in her sixties with acute or convalescent COVID-19.

This chain connects TRBV5-1 to TRBJ2-3; D unresolved. CDR1 SGHRS and CDR2 YFSETQ come from the germline V gene. The CDR3 is 15 residues long. The V gene lost 4 bases and the J gene lost 3 bases, with 15 bases spanning the gap. CDR3 in DNA: TGCGCCAGCAGCCCGGCTCAGGTGAGAACAGATACGCAGTATTTT. Its protein is CASSPAQVRTDTQYF.

This chain joins TRBV10-3 and TRBJ2-3; TRBD2 matches at 9 bases. Germline V CDR1 and CDR2: ENHRY, SYGVKD. This CDR3 spans 17 amino acids. The V and J ends lost 1 base and 0 bases, in that order; junction bases with no gene match: 5. CDR3 residues: CAISEFGGGGSTDTQYF. CDR3 coding DNA: TGTGCCATCAGTGAGTTCGGCGGGGGGGGCAGCACAGATACGCAGTATTTT.

The CDR3 bases are TGTGCCAGCAGCTTAGGTGGGGCAGGGGGAAGAGGCTACACCTTC. Translating it yields CASSLGGAGGRGYTF. V is TRBV7-9 and J is TRBJ1-2; TRBD1 agrees at 7 bases. The germline gives CDR1 SEHNR, CDR2 FQNEAQ (reference sequence). V shed 1 base, J shed 8 bases, and the junction held 10 bases outside the gene matches. This CDR3 is built from 15 residues.

The chain employs TRBV12-5 and TRBJ1-1; D unclear. The V end lost 2 bases, the J end lost 3 bases, and 16 bases lay between the germline ends. Germline V CDR1 and CDR2: LGHNT, FRNRAP. The CDR3 has 16 residues. For the CDR3, the DNA is TGTGCTAGTGGTTTGTCGTCGATCGAGCAGGACACTGAAGCTTTCTTT. Encoded protein: CASGLSSIEQDTEAFF.

The V gene is TRBV27, the J gene TRBJ2-1; D may be TRBD1 (5 bases). The CDR3 spans 15 residues. Trimming removed 4 bases from V and 5 bases from J, with 15 bases in between. Per germline, CDR1 MNHEY and CDR2 SMNVEV (reference sequence). The CDR3 DNA reads as TGTGCCAGCAGTTGGGGCCCAGCGACCCACAATGAGCAGTTCTTC. Protein: CASSWGPATHNEQFF.

The chain is built from TRBV5-5 and TRBJ2-2, with D possibly matching TRBD1 (6 bases). The germline V gene has CDR1 SGHKS and CDR2 YYEKEE (reference sequence). The length of the CDR3 is 15 residues. Trimming cost V 4 bases and J 0 bases, with 10 bases left between them. The CDR3, as DNA: TGTGCCAGCAGCGGGACATGGACGAACACCGGGGAGCTGTTTTTT. This codes for CASSGTWTNTGELFF.

This clone has just one count. This chain connects TRBV28 to TRBJ1-1; D is unclear. CDR3 length equals 13 residues. CDR1 is MDHEN, CDR2 SYDVKM, per germline. Trimming took off 5 bases at V and 1 base at J, with 8 bases between the two ends. CDR3 nucleotides: TGTGCCAGCAGTGGGGAGCCGAACACTGAAGCTTTCTTT. It codes for CASSGEPNTEAFF.

The chain employs TRBV15 and TRBJ2-3, with D possibly matching TRBD2 (5 bases). Germline lookup yields CDR1 LNHNV and CDR2 YYDKDF (reference sequence). Trimming removed 0 bases at V and 4 bases at J, with 11 bases between. The CDR3 contains 15 residues. CDR3 sequence: CATSRDSGSADTQYF. Written as DNA, the CDR3 is TGTGCCACCAGCAGAGATTCGGGATCCGCAGATACGCAGTATTTT. Together with reference TRBV15 and TRBJ2-3, the CDR3 gives the full variable domain: DAMVIQNPRYQVTQFGKPVTLSCSQTLNHNVMYWYQQKSSQAPKLLFHYYDKDFNNEADTPDNFQSRRPNTSFCFLDIRSPGLGDTAMYLCATSRDSGSADTQYFGPGTRLTVL.

The V gene is TRBV5-8, the J gene TRBJ2-1; D gene uncertain. The V end lost 4 bases, the J end lost 4 bases, and 9 bases lay between the germline ends. The germline CDR1 and CDR2 sequences are SGHTS and YDEGEE. The CDR3 has 13 amino acids. Written as DNA, the CDR3 is TGTGCCAGCAGCCCCCTCAGTTACAATGAGCAGTTCTTC. Translation gives CASSPLSYNEQFF.

CDR3 protein: CASRAESGSDYGYTF. In nucleotides, the CDR3 is TGCGCCAGCAGGGCCGAGTCGGGTAGTGACTATGGCTACACCTTC. The gene calls are TRBV5-1 and TRBJ1-2; the D is unclear. Germline V CDR1 and CDR2: SGHRS, YFSETQ. The CDR3 length is 15 residues. Trimming removed 5 bases at V and 3 bases at J, with 17 bases between.

The CDR3 protein is CASSSDRVSPNYGYTF. CDR3 coding DNA: TGTGCCAGCAGTTCTGACAGGGTCTCACCTAACTATGGCTACACCTTC. This chain uses TRBV28 with TRBJ1-2, with 7 positions matching TRBD1. The CDR3 length is 16 residues. In germline, CDR1 is MDHEN, CDR2 SYDVKM. Trimming removed 4 bases from V and 0 bases from J; junction bases left unmatched: 8.